The clone carrying this T cell receptor beta chain has a single count. Its specificity is unknown. The V gene end was trimmed by 8 bases and the J gene end by 9 bases; junction bases not matched to a gene: 8. CDR1 is GTSNPN and CDR2 is SVGIG in the germline V gene (reference sequence). This CDR3 has 11 residues. This specimen belongs to a study of T cell responses to AZD1222 COVID-19 vaccine. The repertoire was sequenced with immunoSEQ multiplex PCR; TCRdb's copy has only in-frame clones and lacks some. The sample lists some 200,000 clones, around nine tenths occurring once. Notes on the study in general: Donors, mostly white British, included more females; clonal diversity was possibly underestimated. Nearly half of spike-specific TCRs reportedly target unmutated variant regions.

This specimen was peripheral blood, taken 28 days after the second AZD1222 dose. The chain carries TRBV30 and TRBJ2-3; the match to TRBD2 covers 7 bases. The clonotype was recovered from an adult who received the AZD1222 COVID-19 vaccine. CDR3 nucleotides: TGTGCCGGAGCCCGGGGAGGGACGCAGTATTTT. Translated: CAGARGGTQYF. The full variable domain, completed using reference TRBV30 and TRBJ2-3, is SQTIHQWPATLVQPVGSPLSLECTVEGTSNPNLYWYRQAAGRGLQLLFYSVGIGQISSEVPQNLSASRPQDRQFILSSKKLLLSDSGFYLCAGARGGTQYFGPGTRLTVL.